This is a list of T cell receptor beta chains from one sample in a study of vaccination effects on CD4 cells after COVID-19. TCRdb's table, derived via immunoSEQ multiplex PCR, lists solely in-frame clones and lacks some. The table lists about 41,000 clones, over 60% of them singletons, with around 2.8% in the top ten. No antigens are known for them. The sample was CD4+ T cells from PBMCs cultured with HCoV-NL63 spike peptides, taken before COVID-19 vaccination. The receptors were sampled from a human donor who received a COVID-19 vaccine. The CDR3 runs from the conserved cysteine through the conserved F or W. The order of the fields is D gene, V gene, J gene, clone size, CDR3 protein, CDR3 DNA. D genes are given only for firm matches. The listing skips clone size in some rows; elsewhere it reads once, few, many or a size class.

D: .; V: TRBV5-6; J: TRBJ1-5; size: .; CDR3: CASSLGPPGGNQPQHF; DNA: TGTGCCAGCAGCTTAGGACCCCCCGGTGGCAATCAGCCCCAGCATTTT
D: .; V: TRBV7-2; J: TRBJ1-1; size: .; CDR3: CASSLVRTNTEAFF; DNA: TGTGCCAGCAGCCTCGTCAGGACGAACACTGAAGCTTTCTTT
D: TRBD1; V: TRBV6-6; J: TRBJ1-4; size: once; CDR3: CASRRQGAHEKLFF; DNA: TGTGCCAGCAGGCGACAGGGGGCTCATGAAAAACTGTTTTTT
D: .; V: TRBV7-9; J: TRBJ1-4; size: .; CDR3: CASSLVQGEEKLFF; DNA: TGTGCCAGCAGCTTAGTGCAGGGCGAGGAAAAACTGTTTTTT
D: .; V: TRBV6-7; J: TRBJ2-2; size: .; CDR3: CASSSVREQNTGELFF; DNA: TGTGCCAGCAGTTCTGTCAGGGAGCAGAACACCGGGGAGCTGTTTTTT
D: .; V: TRBV5-8; J: TRBJ1-6; size: .; CDR3: CASSSQGYNSPLHF; DNA: TGTGCCAGCAGCTCACAGGGATATAATTCACCCCTCCACTTT
D: .; V: TRBV5-1; J: TRBJ1-6; size: .; CDR3: CASSLTGGSNSPLHF; DNA: TGCGCCAGCAGCTTGACCGGGGGCTCAAATTCACCCCTCCACTTT
D: .; V: TRBV21-1; J: TRBJ1-5; size: .; CDR3: CAAGGRGQGGQPQHF; DNA: TGTGCCGCCGGGGGAAGGGGACAGGGGGGCCAGCCCCAGCATTTT
D: .; V: TRBV12-3/TRBV12-4; J: TRBJ1-4; size: .; CDR3: CASRPGSAGKLFF; DNA: TGTGCCAGCAGGCCCGGATCGGCGGGAAAACTGTTTTTT
D: .; V: TRBV15; J: TRBJ2-5; size: .; CDR3: CATSGWTEQETQYF; DNA: TGTGCCACCTCGGGGTGGACAGAGCAAGAGACCCAGTACTTC
D: .; V: TRBV5-1; J: TRBJ2-5; size: .; CDR3: CASSRNGAQETQYF; DNA: TGCGCCAGCAGCCGGAACGGGGCCCAAGAGACCCAGTACTTC
D: .; V: TRBV7-2; J: TRBJ1-1; size: few; CDR3: CASSPPGRMNTEAFF; DNA: TGTGCCAGCAGCCCGCCGGGACGGATGAACACTGAAGCTTTCTTT
D: .; V: TRBV7-6; J: TRBJ2-5; size: .; CDR3: CASSLGVSHRAETQYF; DNA: TGTGCCAGCAGCTTAGGTGTTAGTCACAGGGCAGAGACCCAGTACTTC
D: .; V: TRBV6-2/TRBV6-3; J: TRBJ2-2; size: .; CDR3: CASSYSIGRGELFF; DNA: TGTGCCAGCAGTTACTCGATCGGCCGCGGGGAGCTGTTTTTT
D: .; V: TRBV7-2; J: TRBJ1-3; size: .; CDR3: CASSSLGTHSGNTIYF; DNA: TGTGCCAGCAGCTCCCTCGGCACTCACTCTGGAAACACCATATATTTT
D: .; V: TRBV18; J: TRBJ2-6; size: .; CDR3: CASSPLPSGANVLTF; DNA: TGTGCCAGCTCACCACTTCCCTCTGGGGCCAACGTCCTGACTTTC
D: TRBD1; V: TRBV5-1; J: TRBJ1-6; size: .; CDR3: CASSFTTGGGGSPLHF; DNA: TGCGCCAGCAGCTTTACGACAGGGGGAGGCGGTTCACCCCTCCACTTT
D: TRBD1; V: TRBV5-6; J: TRBJ1-2; size: .; CDR3: CASSLTGTGGIYGYTF; DNA: TGTGCCAGCAGCTTGACCGGGACAGGGGGTATCTATGGCTACACCTTC
D: TRBD2; V: TRBV2; J: TRBJ2-1; size: large; CDR3: CASSDGRGGEQFF; DNA: TGTGCCAGCAGTGACGGGCGGGGGGGAGAGCAGTTCTTC
D: .; V: TRBV7-8; J: TRBJ2-3; size: .; CDR3: CASSPPGYLDTQYF; DNA: TGTGCCAGCAGCCCCCCGGGCTACCTGGATACGCAGTATTTT
D: .; V: TRBV2; J: TRBJ1-2; size: few; CDR3: CASKFEGNSGYTF; DNA: TGTGCCAGCAAATTTGAGGGAAATAGTGGCTACACCTTC
D: TRBD2; V: TRBV24-1; J: TRBJ2-5; size: .; CDR3: CATSDSPKAGWTETQYF; DNA: TGTGCCACCAGTGATTCACCTAAAGCGGGGTGGACGGAGACCCAGTACTTC
D: .; V: TRBV7-2; J: TRBJ1-1; size: .; CDR3: CASSLGVGWNTEAFF; DNA: TGTGCCAGCAGCTTAGGGGTGGGGTGGAACACTGAAGCTTTCTTT
D: .; V: TRBV4-1; J: TRBJ1-1; size: .; CDR3: CASSQVGYRWAAFF; DNA: TGCGCCAGCAGCCAGGTCGGATATCGTTGGGCAGCTTTCTTT
D: .; V: TRBV6-2/TRBV6-3; J: TRBJ1-5; size: .; CDR3: CASTPTGLNNQPQHF; DNA: TGTGCCAGCACCCCCACGGGACTGAACAATCAGCCCCAGCATTTT
D: .; V: TRBV19; J: TRBJ1-3; size: .; CDR3: CASHRGALVGNTIYF; DNA: TGTGCCAGCCACCGAGGCGCGCTAGTCGGAAACACCATATATTTT
D: .; V: TRBV2; J: TRBJ1-3; size: few; CDR3: CASSFQTGNTIYF; DNA: TGTGCCAGCAGCTTCCAAACAGGAAACACCATATATTTT
D: TRBD2; V: TRBV7-3; J: TRBJ2-1; size: once; CDR3: CASSRAGGSGGENEQFF; DNA: TGTGCCAGCAGTCGAGCCGGGGGTAGCGGGGGAGAAAATGAGCAGTTCTTC
D: .; V: TRBV7-8; J: TRBJ2-5; size: once; CDR3: CASSLGGPPETQYF; DNA: TGTGCCAGCAGCTTAGGGGGACCCCCAGAGACCCAGTACTTC
D: .; V: TRBV24-1; J: TRBJ1-2; size: .; CDR3: CATSGTPGRLNMADGYTF; DNA: TGTGCCACCAGCGGAACGCCGGGACGGCTGAACATGGCGGATGGCTACACCTTC
D: .; V: TRBV5-1; J: TRBJ1-2; size: .; CDR3: CASSLGTNYGYTF; DNA: TGCGCCAGCAGCTTGGGGACAAACTATGGCTACACCTTC
D: .; V: TRBV6-5; J: TRBJ2-2; size: .; CDR3: CASSYGPMNTGELFF; DNA: TGTGCCAGCAGTTATGGACCGATGAACACCGGGGAGCTGTTTTTT
D: TRBD2; V: TRBV24-1; J: TRBJ2-3; size: few; CDR3: CATSDPIRLAGADTQYF; DNA: TGTGCCACCAGTGATCCCATTAGACTAGCGGGGGCGGATACGCAGTATTTT
D: TRBD1; V: TRBV19; J: TRBJ2-1; size: .; CDR3: CASKQGAGNEQFF; DNA: TGTGCCAGTAAACAGGGGGCAGGGAATGAGCAGTTCTTC
D: .; V: TRBV4-3; J: TRBJ1-2; size: .; CDR3: CASSQGYGQIYGYTF; DNA: TGCGCCAGCAGCCAAGGGTACGGTCAGATCTATGGCTACACCTTC
D: TRBD2; V: TRBV6-6; J: TRBJ2-3; size: .; CDR3: CASTRLAGGQTQYF; DNA: TGTGCCAGCACCAGACTAGCGGGGGGGCAGACGCAGTATTTT
D: .; V: TRBV19; J: TRBJ1-2; size: once; CDR3: CASHQVGASDYGYTF; DNA: TGTGCCAGTCACCAGGTTGGCGCGTCAGACTATGGCTACACCTTC
D: .; V: TRBV11-1; J: TRBJ2-3; size: .; CDR3: CASSLGLNTDTQYF; DNA: TGTGCCAGCAGCTTAGGCCTTAACACAGATACGCAGTATTTT
D: TRBD1; V: TRBV7-2; J: TRBJ1-1; size: .; CDR3: CASSARQGANTEAFF; DNA: TGTGCCAGCAGCGCTCGACAGGGAGCGAACACTGAAGCTTTCTTT
D: .; V: TRBV7-2; J: TRBJ2-5; size: .; CDR3: CASSLFGWETQYF; DNA: TGTGCCAGCAGCTTATTTGGCTGGGAGACCCAGTACTTC
D: .; V: TRBV30; J: TRBJ1-2; size: .; CDR3: CAWTSGRYGYTF; DNA: TGTGCCTGGACCTCGGGCCGCTATGGCTACACCTTC
D: TRBD1; V: TRBV24-1; J: TRBJ2-5; size: .; CDR3: CATSVTGGSGTQYF; DNA: TGTGCCACCAGTGTTACAGGGGGCAGCGGGACCCAGTACTTC
D: TRBD1; V: TRBV30; J: TRBJ1-1; size: .; CDR3: CAWRAGGSVEAFF; DNA: TGTGCCTGGAGGGCAGGGGGCTCGGTTGAAGCTTTCTTT
D: .; V: TRBV5-1; J: TRBJ2-5; size: .; CDR3: CASSLATGGRETQYF; DNA: TGCGCCAGCAGCTTGGCCACGGGGGGCCGAGAGACCCAGTACTTC
D: .; V: TRBV11-2; J: TRBJ2-3; size: .; CDR3: CASSLNSHTQYF; DNA: TGTGCCAGCAGCTTAAATTCGCATACGCAGTATTTT
D: .; V: TRBV3-1/TRBV3-2; J: TRBJ1-3; size: few; CDR3: CASSQAAWGGGGNTIYF; DNA: TGTGCCAGCAGCCAAGCTGCATGGGGGGGAGGTGGAAACACCATATATTTT
D: .; V: TRBV12-3/TRBV12-4; J: TRBJ2-2; size: few; CDR3: CASSYRTGELFF; DNA: TGTGCCAGCAGTTACAGAACCGGGGAGCTGTTTTTT
D: TRBD1; V: TRBV9; J: TRBJ2-2; size: .; CDR3: CASSPPGQGMAGELFF; DNA: TGTGCCAGCAGCCCACCGGGACAGGGGATGGCCGGGGAGCTGTTTTTT